This TCR beta chain was captured by sequencing in a study of cytomegalovirus exposure and HLA in healthy donors. This PCR relied on a set of 60 Vbeta primers and 13 Jbeta primers. The table came from immunoSEQ multiplex PCR; TCRdb's copy has only in-frame clones and leaves some out. The sample includes 130,000 or so clones, approximately 72% of them seen just once. Findings and caveats of the study: Sequencing had likely introduced a cluster of highly shared sequence variants as an artifact. Across donors, most TCRs were seen rarely, yet some public ones were widespread. Altogether, about 160 TCR beta chains were recorded as cytomegalovirus-associated.

This clone is a singleton in its sample. Its specificity is not known. Germline loops: CDR1 SGHRS, CDR2 YFSETQ. Germline trimming cut 0 bases from V and 6 bases from J; bases unmatched to any gene: 0. The CDR3 is 15 amino acids. The chain recombines TRBV5-1 with TRBJ1-6; 10 positions agree with TRBD1. The sequenced material came from PBMCs. The origin of this receptor is a man aged 18 to 30 in good health and CMV-seronegative. The CDR3 protein is CASSLGDRGNSPLHF. CDR3 nucleotide sequence: TGCGCCAGCAGCTTGGGGGACAGGGGTAATTCACCCCTCCACTTT.